The 11 T cell receptor beta chains below come from one sample, sequenced in a study of cytomegalovirus exposure and HLA in healthy donors. 60 Vbeta and 13 Jbeta primers were used in PCR. TCRdb keeps only in-frame clones here, not all; method: immunoSEQ multiplex PCR. This sample has roughly 200,000 clones, with roughly a tenth found just once. The source material was PBMCs. The receptor source for this set is a woman in her twenties or thirties in good health and CMV-seropositive.

This clone was seen more than once but under ten times. The V gene is TRBV6-6, the J gene TRBJ2-3; 8 positions match TRBD1. This CDR3 is built from 13 residues. CDR1 and CDR2 (germline): MNHNY, SVGAGI (reference sequence). J lost 8 bases, V lost 8 bases, and 9 bases had no gene match. The CDR3 DNA sequence: TGTGCCAGCGACAGGGGCACAGAAGGTACGCAGTATTTT. Amino acids: CASDRGTEGTQYF.

In this sample, this clone turned up many times. The chain is built from TRBV5-1 and TRBJ2-7; TRBD2 is a possible D gene (6 bases). V shed 4 bases and J shed 3 bases, with 8 bases lying between them. The CDR3 loop spans 12 amino acids. Germline loops: CDR1 SGHRS, CDR2 YFSETQ. The CDR3 nucleotides read TGCGCCAGCAGCGCGACTAGCTACGAGCAGTACTTC. It codes for CASSATSYEQYF.

This clone appeared once. This chain joins TRBV18 and TRBJ2-3, with 7 bases fitting TRBD2. Germline V gives CDR1 KGHSH, CDR2 LQKENI. The CDR3 extends over 13 amino acids. V gave up 3 bases and J gave up 7 bases; unmatched junction bases: 4. The CDR3: CASSPTTSYTQYF. The CDR3 coding sequence is TGTGCCAGCTCACCTACGACTAGCTATACGCAGTATTTT.

This clone has a handful of counts. This chain links TRBV27 with TRBJ2-4; the match to TRBD2 covers 7 bases. CDR1 MNHEY and CDR2 SMNVEV come from the germline V gene (reference sequence). J gave up 8 bases and V 6 bases, and 13 bases lay outside the gene matches. CDR3 size: 15 residues. CDR3 in amino acids: CASSEGREKRYIQYF. CDR3 coding DNA: TGTGCCAGCAGCGAAGGGCGGGAGAAAAGATACATTCAGTACTTC.

The CDR3 DNA is TGTGCCAGCAGTCTCCAAATAGCGGGAAGTACAGATACGCAGTATTTT. Translation gives CASSLQIAGSTDTQYF. This chain links TRBV25-1 with TRBJ2-3; 8 positions agree with TRBD2. This CDR3 is 16 amino acids long. Germline CDR1 is MGHDK and CDR2 is SYGVNS. V shed 5 bases, J shed 3 bases, and the junction held 10 bases outside the gene matches.

This clone was observed a few times. The chain employs TRBV5-1 and TRBJ1-3; D might be TRBD1 (5 bases). The V end lost 2 bases, the J end lost 0 bases, and 15 bases lay between the germline ends. Germline CDR1 reads SGHRS; CDR2 reads YFSETQ. This CDR3 spans 17 amino acids. This chain's CDR3 is CASSFLFRVNSGNTIYF. The CDR3 nucleotides read TGCGCCAGCAGCTTCTTATTCAGGGTGAACTCTGGAAACACCATATATTTT.

This clone turned up a few times. The rearrangement uses TRBV5-6 and TRBJ2-5; 7 nucleotides align to TRBD2. The last part of the DNA fits TRBJ2-7 better; the J call may be wrong. The CDR3 runs 15 residues. Germline V gene lookup returns CDR1 SGHDT and CDR2 YYEEEE. The CDR3 nucleotides read TGTGCCAGCAGCTTGGTGGGCGGGAGATGGTACGAGCAGTACTTC. Translating gives CASSLVGGRWYEQYF.

In its sample, this clone was seen a few times. CDR3 bases: TGTGCCAGTAGTATGTCCCCTAGAGGTGATACGCAGTATTTT. Translated: CASSMSPRGDTQYF. V usage is TRBV19 and J usage is TRBJ2-3; D is uncertain. CDR1 LNHDA and CDR2 SQIVND come from the germline V gene (reference sequence). The V and J ends lost 3 bases and 6 bases respectively, with 13 bases between them. The CDR3 covers 14 residues.

This clone was seen a handful of times. J is TRBJ2-7 and V is TRBV5-1; possibly TRBD1 for D (5 bases). CDR1 and CDR2 from the germline V gene are SGHRS and YFSETQ. The V end lost 0 bases, the J end lost 2 bases, and 9 bases lay between the germline ends. The CDR3 sequence is 14 residues long. In DNA, the CDR3 is TGCGCCAGCAGCTTGGACCCAGGGCCCTACGAGCAGTACTTC. Its protein is CASSLDPGPYEQYF.

The CDR3 DNA reads as TGCGCCAGCAGCCAATGGCCGGCAGAGGGGGACACCTTC. It is translated as CASSQWPAEGDTF. This rearrangement joins TRBV4-1 to TRBJ1-2; maybe TRBD1 (6 bases). This CDR3 comprises 13 residues. Germline loops: CDR1 MGHRA, CDR2 YSYEKL. V was clipped by 2 bases and J by 12 bases, with 16 bases between them.

This clone was found a few times. V gene TRBV2 combines with J gene TRBJ2-3, with D perhaps TRBD2 (5 bases). This CDR3 spans 13 amino acids. Trimming stripped 8 bases from V and 0 bases from J, with 9 bases between. CDR1 is SNHLY, CDR2 FYNNEI, per germline. The CDR3 DNA reads TGTGCCAGCCTTCCGGGAAGCACAGATACGCAGTATTTT. Amino acids: CASLPGSTDTQYF.